This TCR beta chain originates from a study of blood T cell repertoires in COVID-19. Study summary: Donors in the United States, Italy and Spain gave samples during acute or convalescent COVID-19.

Germline V CDR1 and CDR2: LNHDA, SQIVND (reference sequence). V gave up 0 bases and J gave up 0 bases, with 18 bases separating them. This CDR3 comprises 20 residues. As originally analysed: Amplifying reference gene primers gave estimates of nucleated cell counts. Clones were sequenced by immunoSEQ multiplex PCR, and TCRdb holds only the in-frame ones, with some missing. Clone size and the V and J calls come from that table; the DNA yielded D and trimming. The profile shows over 100,000 clones, around nine tenths of them singletons. The chain carries TRBV19 and TRBJ2-6, with D unresolved. The origin of this receptor is a human donor in a cohort sampled during active COVID-19. Sequencing input: peripheral blood. The CDR3 here is CASSIEGGRFFYSGANVLTF. CDR3 nucleotide sequence: TGTGCCAGTAGTATAGAGGGTGGCAGGTTTTTTTACTCTGGGGCCAACGTCCTGACTTTC.